The source of this TCR beta chain is a study of CD8+CD57+ T cells in acquired aplastic anemia. Genomic DNA acted as the template from which TCR beta VDJ combination and CDR3 sequence profiling were carried out. MiXCR was run by TCRdb on the reads, yielding one entry per CDR3 protein. This repertoire shows roughly 180,000 distinct CDR3 sequences, around 50% found once; its top ten account for over 10%. Patients chosen for sequencing had shown CD8+CD57+ cell expansion by flow cytometry. By the time of blood sampling, patients had still received no therapy. This CDR3 contains 16 residues. The J segment lost 4 bases and the V segment lost 0 bases, leaving 5 bases of the junction unmatched. Germline CDR1 and CDR2: WNHNN and SYGVQD (reference sequence).

Source material: sorted CD4+, CD8+, or CD8+CD57+ T cells (not recorded which) from PBMCs. The chain has TRBV10-1 and TRBJ2-1, with 8 bases identical to TRBD2. This clonotype was sampled from a human donor with aplastic anemia. The CDR3, as DNA: TGCGCCAGCAGTGAGTCATTCGCGGGGGGATACAATGAGCAGTTCTTC. Residues: CASSESFAGGYNEQFF.